This TCR beta chain was captured by sequencing in a study of blood T cell repertoires in COVID-19. This clone has only one observation. As originally analysed: Estimation of nucleated cell counts relied on the amplification of reference gene primers. TCRdb's table, derived via immunoSEQ multiplex PCR, lists solely in-frame clones and lacks some. That table supplies the V and J calls and clone size; D and trimming were determined from the DNA. The table shows around 130,000 clones, with around 82% occurring only once. Germline CDR1 is MNHEY and CDR2 is SMNVEV (reference sequence). CDR3 length: 16 residues. Trimming shortened V by 2 bases and J by 3 bases, and 15 bases separated the two germline ends.

The chain links TRBV27 to TRBJ2-3; tentatively, D is TRBD1 (5 bases). This receptor was identified in a man in his fifties or sixties with acute or convalescent COVID-19. What was sequenced was peripheral blood. The CDR3 here is CASSLIKRRTTDTQYF. CDR3 DNA: TGTGCCAGCAGTTTAATAAAACGAAGGACAACAGATACGCAGTATTTT.